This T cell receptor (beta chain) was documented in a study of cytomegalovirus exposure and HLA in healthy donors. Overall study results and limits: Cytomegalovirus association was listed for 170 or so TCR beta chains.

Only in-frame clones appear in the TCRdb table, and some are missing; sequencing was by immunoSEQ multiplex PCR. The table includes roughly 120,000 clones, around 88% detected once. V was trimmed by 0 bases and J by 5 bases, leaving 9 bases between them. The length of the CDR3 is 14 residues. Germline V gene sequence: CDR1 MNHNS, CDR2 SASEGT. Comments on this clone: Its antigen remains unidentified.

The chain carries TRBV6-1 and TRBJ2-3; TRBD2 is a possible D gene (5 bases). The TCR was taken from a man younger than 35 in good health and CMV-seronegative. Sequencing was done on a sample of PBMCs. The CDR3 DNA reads TGTGCCAGCAGTGAAGCGTATCGGGGAGATACGCAGTATTTT. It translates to CASSEAYRGDTQYF.